This T cell receptor (beta chain) is drawn from a study of T cell repertoires in cytomegalovirus infection. Study overall: CMV infection and matching HLA type were both indicated by public TCR beta signatures. Study outcomes and limitations: CMV-specific TCR beta clonotypes restricted by HLA-C were the ones dominating the ex vivo response.

With regard to this clonotype: Its antigen is as yet unknown. A junction boundary mismatches the germline segment, possibly from a read error.

Germline CDR1 and CDR2: SGHTA and FQGTGA. The CDR3 loop spans 18 amino acids. TCRdb ran MiXCR on the reads and lists one entry per CDR3 protein. The sample holds about 740,000 distinct CDR3 sequences; less than 40% are singletons and the top ten take 2.8%. The clonotype was recovered from a human donor in good health (CMV status not recorded). Some clones in this sample may be carry-over from other donors' samples. This chain links TRBV7-3 with TRBJ1-1; TRBD1 might be the D (6 bases). Input material: PBMCs. The CDR3: CAGSVGRGRRYMNTEAFF. In DNA, the CDR3 is TGTGCCGGCAGTGTAGGCCGGGGGCGAAGATACATGAACACTGAAGCTTTCTTT.